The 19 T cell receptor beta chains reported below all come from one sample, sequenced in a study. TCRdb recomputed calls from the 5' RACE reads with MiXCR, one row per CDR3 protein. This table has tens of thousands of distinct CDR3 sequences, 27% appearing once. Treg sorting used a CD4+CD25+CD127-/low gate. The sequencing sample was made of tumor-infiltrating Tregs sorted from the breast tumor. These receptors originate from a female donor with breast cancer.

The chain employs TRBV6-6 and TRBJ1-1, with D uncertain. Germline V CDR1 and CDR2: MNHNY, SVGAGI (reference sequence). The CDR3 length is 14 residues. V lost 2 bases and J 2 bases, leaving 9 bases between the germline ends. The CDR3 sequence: CASSYAGPNTEAFF. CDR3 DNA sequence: TGTGCCAGCAGTTACGCCGGGCCTAACACTGAAGCTTTCTTT.

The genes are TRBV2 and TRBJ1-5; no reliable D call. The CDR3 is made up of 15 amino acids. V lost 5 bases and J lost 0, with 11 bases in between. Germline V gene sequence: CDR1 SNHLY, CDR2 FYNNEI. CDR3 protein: CASSSTSYSNQPQHF. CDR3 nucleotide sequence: TGTGCCAGCAGTAGCACAAGCTATAGCAATCAGCCCCAGCATTTT.

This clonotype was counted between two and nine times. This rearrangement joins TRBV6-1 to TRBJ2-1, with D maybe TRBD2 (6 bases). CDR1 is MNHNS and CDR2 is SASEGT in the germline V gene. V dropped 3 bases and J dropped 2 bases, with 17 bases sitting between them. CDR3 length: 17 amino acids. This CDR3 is CASSDFAGGATYNEQFF. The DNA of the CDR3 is TGTGCCAGCAGTGACTTCGCCGGGGGTGCGACCTACAATGAGCAGTTCTTC.

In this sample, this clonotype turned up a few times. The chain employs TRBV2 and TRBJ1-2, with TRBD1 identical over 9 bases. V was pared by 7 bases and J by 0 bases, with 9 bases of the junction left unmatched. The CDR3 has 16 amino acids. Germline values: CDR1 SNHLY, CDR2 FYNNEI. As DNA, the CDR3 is TGTGCCAGCAAGGCCGAACAGGGGGCCGCTAACTATGGCTACACCTTC. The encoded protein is CASKAEQGAANYGYTF.

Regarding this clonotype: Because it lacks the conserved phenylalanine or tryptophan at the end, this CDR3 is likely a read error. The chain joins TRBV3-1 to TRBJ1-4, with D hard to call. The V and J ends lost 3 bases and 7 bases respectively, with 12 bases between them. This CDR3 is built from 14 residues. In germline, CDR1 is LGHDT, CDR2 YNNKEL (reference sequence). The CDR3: CASSHVNEGEKLFL. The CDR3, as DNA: TGTGCCAGCAGCCACGTTAACGAGGGTGAAAAACTGTTTCTT.

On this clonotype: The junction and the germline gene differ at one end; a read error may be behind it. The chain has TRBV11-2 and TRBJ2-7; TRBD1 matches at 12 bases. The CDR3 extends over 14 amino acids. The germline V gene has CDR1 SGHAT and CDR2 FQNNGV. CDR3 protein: CASSSGTGGNEQYF. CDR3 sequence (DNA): TGTGCCAGCAGCTCGGGGACAGGGGGCAACGAACAGTACTTC.

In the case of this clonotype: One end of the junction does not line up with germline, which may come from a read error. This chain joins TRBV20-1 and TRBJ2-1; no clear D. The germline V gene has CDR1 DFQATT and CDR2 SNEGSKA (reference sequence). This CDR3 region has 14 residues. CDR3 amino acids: CSAQLESLYNGQFF. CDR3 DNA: TGCAGTGCGCAACTTGAGTCGCTTTACAATGGGCAGTTCTTC.

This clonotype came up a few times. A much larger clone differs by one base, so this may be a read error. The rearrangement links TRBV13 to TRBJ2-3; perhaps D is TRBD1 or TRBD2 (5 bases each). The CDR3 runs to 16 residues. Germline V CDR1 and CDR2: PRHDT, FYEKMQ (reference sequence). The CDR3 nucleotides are TGTGCCAGCAGCTTAATAGCAGGGCCTAGCACAGATACGCGGTATTTT. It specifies CASSLIAGPSTDTRYF.

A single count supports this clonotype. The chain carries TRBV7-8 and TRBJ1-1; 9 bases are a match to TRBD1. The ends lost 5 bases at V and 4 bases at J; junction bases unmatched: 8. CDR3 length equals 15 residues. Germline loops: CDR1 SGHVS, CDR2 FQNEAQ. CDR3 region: CASSLTGGASTEAFF. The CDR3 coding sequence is TGTGCCAGCAGCCTCACAGGGGGCGCGAGCACTGAAGCTTTCTTT.

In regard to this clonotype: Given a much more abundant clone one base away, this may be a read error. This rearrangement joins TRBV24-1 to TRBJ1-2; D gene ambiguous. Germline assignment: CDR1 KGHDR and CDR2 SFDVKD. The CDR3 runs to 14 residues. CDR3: CATSDLERAYDYTF. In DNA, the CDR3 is TGTGCCACCAGTGATTTAGAGCGCGCCTATGACTACACCTTC.

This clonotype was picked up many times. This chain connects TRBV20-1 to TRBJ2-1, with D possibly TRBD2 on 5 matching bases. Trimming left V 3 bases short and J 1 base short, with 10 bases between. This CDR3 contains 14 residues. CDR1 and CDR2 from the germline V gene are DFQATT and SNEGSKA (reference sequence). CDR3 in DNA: TGCAGTGCTAGCGCCAGCGGATCCTACAATGAGCAGTTCTTC. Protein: CSASASGSYNEQFF.

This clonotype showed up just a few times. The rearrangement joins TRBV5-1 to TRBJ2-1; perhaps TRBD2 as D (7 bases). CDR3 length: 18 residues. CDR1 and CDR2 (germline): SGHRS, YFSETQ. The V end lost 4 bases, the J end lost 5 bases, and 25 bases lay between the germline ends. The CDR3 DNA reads TGCGCCAGCAGCGAGGGAATGCTATTGGGAGGGGGGAACAATGAGCAGTTCTTC. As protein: CASSEGMLLGGGNNEQFF. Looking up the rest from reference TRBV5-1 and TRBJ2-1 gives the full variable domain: KAGVTQTPRYLIKTRGQQVTLSCSPISGHRSVSWYQQTPGQGLQFLFEYFSETQRNKGNFPGRFSGRQFSNSRSEMNVSTLELGDSALYLCASSEGMLLGGGNNEQFFGPGTRLTVL.

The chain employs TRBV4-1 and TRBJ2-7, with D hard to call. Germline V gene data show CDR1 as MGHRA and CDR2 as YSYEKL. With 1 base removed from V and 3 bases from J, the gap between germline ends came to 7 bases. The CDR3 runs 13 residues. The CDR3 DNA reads TGCGCCAGCAGCCAAGGCAGGAACTACGAGCAGTACTTC. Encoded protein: CASSQGRNYEQYF.

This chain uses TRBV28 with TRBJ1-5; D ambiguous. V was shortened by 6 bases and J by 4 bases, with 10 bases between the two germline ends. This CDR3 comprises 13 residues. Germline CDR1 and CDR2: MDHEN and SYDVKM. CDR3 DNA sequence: TGTGCCAGCAGATCCTCGGGGAATCAGCCCCAGCATTTT. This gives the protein CASRSSGNQPQHF.

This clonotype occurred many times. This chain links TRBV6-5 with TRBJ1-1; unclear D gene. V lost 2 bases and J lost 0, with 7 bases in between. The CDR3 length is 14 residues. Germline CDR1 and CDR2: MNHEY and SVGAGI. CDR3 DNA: TGTGCCAGCAGTTACCATGTCTTGAACACTGAAGCTTTCTTT. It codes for CASSYHVLNTEAFF.

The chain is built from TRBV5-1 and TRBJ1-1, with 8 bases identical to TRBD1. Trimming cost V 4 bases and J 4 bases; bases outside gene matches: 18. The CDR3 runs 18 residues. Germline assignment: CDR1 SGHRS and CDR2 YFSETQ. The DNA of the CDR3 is TGCGCCAGCAGCGAAAGGACAGGGTTGGTGTTTGGTTTCACTGAAGCTTTCTTT. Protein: CASSERTGLVFGFTEAFF.

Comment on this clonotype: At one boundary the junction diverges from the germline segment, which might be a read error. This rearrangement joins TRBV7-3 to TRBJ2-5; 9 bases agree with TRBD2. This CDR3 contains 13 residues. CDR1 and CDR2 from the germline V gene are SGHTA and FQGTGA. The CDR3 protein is CASSLRGGETRYF. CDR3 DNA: TGTGCCAGCAGCTTGCGGGGGGGAGAGACCCGGTACTTC.

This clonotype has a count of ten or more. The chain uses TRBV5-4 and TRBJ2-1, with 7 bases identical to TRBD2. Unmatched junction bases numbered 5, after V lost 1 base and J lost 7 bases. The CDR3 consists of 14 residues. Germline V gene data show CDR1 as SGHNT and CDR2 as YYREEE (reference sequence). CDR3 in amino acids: CASSLRLAGNEQFF. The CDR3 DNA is TGTGCCAGCAGCTTGAGACTAGCCGGGAATGAGCAGTTCTTC.

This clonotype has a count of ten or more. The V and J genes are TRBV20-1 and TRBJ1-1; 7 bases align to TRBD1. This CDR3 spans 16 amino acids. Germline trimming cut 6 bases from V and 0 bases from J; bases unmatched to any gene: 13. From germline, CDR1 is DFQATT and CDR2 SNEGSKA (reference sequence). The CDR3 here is CSAVARQGYMNTEAFF. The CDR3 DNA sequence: TGCAGTGCGGTAGCTAGACAGGGATATATGAACACTGAAGCTTTCTTT.